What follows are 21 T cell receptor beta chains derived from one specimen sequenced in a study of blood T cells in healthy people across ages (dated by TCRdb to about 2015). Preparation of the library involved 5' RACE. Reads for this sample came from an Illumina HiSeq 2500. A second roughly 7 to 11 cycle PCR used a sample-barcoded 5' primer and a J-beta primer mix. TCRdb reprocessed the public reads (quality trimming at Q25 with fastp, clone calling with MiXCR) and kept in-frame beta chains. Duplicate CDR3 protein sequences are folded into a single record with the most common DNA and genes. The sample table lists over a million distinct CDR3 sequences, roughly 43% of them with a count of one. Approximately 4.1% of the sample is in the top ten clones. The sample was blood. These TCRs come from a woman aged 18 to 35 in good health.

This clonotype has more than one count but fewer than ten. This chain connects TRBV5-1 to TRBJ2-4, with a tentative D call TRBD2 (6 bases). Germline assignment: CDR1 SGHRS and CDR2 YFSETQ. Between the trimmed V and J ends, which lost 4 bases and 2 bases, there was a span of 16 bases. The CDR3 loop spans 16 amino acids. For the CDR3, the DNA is TGCGCCAGCAGCGTTGGGACTTTAGGGCCCAAAAACATTCAGTACTTC. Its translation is CASSVGTLGPKNIQYF.

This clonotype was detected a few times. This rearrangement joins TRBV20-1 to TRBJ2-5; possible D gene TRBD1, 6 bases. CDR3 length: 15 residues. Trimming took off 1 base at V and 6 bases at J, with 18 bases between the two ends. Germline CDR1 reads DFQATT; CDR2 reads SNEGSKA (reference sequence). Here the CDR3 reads CSARVAGVLVKTQYF. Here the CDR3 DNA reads TGCAGTGCTAGAGTGGCAGGGGTGTTGGTAAAGACCCAGTACTTC.

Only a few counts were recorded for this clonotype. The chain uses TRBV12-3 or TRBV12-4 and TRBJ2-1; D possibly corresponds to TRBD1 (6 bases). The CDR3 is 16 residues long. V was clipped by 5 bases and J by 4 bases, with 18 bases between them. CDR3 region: CASSPLRDTTYNEQFF. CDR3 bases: TGTGCCAGCAGTCCTCTAAGGGACACGACTTACAATGAGCAGTTCTTC.

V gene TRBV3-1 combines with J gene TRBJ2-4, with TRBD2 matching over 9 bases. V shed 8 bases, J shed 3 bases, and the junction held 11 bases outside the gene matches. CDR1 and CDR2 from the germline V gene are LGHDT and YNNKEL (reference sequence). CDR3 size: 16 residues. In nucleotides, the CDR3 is TGTGCCAGCTCCCTCTGGCGGGGGGGTGGCAAAAACATTCAGTACTTC. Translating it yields CASSLWRGGGKNIQYF.

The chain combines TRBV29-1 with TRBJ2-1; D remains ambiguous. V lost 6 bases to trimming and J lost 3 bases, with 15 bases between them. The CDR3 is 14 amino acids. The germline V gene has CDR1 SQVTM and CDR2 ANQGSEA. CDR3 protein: CSVKAGSLYNEQFF. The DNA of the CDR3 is TGCAGCGTGAAGGCAGGCAGCCTCTACAATGAGCAGTTCTTC.

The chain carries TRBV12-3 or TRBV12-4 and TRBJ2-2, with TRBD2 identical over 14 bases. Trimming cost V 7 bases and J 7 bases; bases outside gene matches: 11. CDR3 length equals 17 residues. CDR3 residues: CASTKRLAGGPVGELFF. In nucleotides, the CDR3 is TGTGCCAGCACCAAGCGACTAGCGGGGGGGCCGGTCGGGGAGCTGTTTTTT.

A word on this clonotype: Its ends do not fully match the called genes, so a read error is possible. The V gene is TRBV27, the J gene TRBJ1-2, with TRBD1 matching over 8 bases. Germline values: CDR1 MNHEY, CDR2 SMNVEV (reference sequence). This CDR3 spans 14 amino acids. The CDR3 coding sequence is TGTGTCAGCAGACCAGGGGGCTCTAACTATGGCTACACCTTC. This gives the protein CVSRPGGSNYGYTF.

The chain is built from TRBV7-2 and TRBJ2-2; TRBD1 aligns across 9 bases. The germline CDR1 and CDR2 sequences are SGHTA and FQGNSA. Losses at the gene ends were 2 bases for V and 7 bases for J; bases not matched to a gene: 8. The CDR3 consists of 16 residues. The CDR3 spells CASSLMGQGSVGELFF. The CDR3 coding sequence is TGTGCCAGCAGCTTAATGGGACAGGGAAGCGTCGGGGAGCTGTTTTTT. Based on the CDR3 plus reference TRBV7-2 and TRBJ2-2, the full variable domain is GAGVSQSPSNKVTEKGKDVELRCDPISGHTALYWYRQSLGQGLEFLIYFQGNSAPDKSGLPSDRFSAERTGGSVSTLTIQRTQQEDSAVYLCASSLMGQGSVGELFFGEGSRLTVL.

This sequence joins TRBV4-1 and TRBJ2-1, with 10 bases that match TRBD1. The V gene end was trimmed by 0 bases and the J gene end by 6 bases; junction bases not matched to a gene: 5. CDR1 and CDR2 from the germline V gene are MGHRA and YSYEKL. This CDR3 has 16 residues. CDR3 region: CASSQEGGQGGNEQFF. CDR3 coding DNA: TGCGCCAGCAGCCAAGAGGGTGGACAGGGGGGCAATGAGCAGTTCTTC.

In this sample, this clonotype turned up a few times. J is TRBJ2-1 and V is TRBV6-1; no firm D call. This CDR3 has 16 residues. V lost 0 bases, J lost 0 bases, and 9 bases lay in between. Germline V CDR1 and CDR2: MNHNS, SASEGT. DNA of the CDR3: TGTGCCAGCAGTGAAGCGGCCGGACGCTCCTACAATGAGCAGTTCTTC. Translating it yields CASSEAAGRSYNEQFF.

The CDR3 DNA is TGTGCCAGCAGTCCCACCAGGGACAGGGTCGACTATGGCTACACCTTC. Its translation is CASSPTRDRVDYGYTF. V gene TRBV27 combines with J gene TRBJ1-2; the match to TRBD1 covers 9 bases. The V gene's germline CDR1 is MNHEY and CDR2 SMNVEV (reference sequence). V gave up 5 bases and J gave up 3 bases; unmatched junction bases: 10. CDR3 length: 16 residues.

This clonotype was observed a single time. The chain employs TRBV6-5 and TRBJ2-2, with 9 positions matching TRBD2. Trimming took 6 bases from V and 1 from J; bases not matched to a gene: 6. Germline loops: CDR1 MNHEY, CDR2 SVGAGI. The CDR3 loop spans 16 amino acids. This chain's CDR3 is CASSTRLAENTGELFF. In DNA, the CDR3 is TGTGCCAGCAGCACTCGACTAGCGGAGAACACCGGGGAGCTGTTTTTT.

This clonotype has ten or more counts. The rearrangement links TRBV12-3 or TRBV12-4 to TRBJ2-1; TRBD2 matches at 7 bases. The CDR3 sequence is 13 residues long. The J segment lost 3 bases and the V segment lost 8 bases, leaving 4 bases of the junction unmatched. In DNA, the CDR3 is TGTGCCAGCGGGCTAGCGGACTACAATGAGCAGTTCTTC. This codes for CASGLADYNEQFF.

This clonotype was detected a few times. This chain's CDR3 is CSARDTGGYGYTF. CDR3 DNA sequence: TGCAGTGCTAGGGATACAGGGGGCTATGGCTACACCTTC. V usage is TRBV20-1 and J usage is TRBJ1-2; TRBD1 aligns across 8 bases. Germline lookup yields CDR1 DFQATT and CDR2 SNEGSKA (reference sequence). J gave up 4 bases and V 3 bases, and 4 bases lay outside the gene matches. This CDR3 contains 13 residues.

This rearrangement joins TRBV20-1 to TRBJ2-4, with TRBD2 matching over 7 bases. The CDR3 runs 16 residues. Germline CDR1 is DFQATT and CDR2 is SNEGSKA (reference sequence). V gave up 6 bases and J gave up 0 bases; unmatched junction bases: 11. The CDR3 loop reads CSAPGGSVLAKNIQYF. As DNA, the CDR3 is TGCAGTGCCCCGGGGGGAAGCGTTTTAGCCAAAAACATTCAGTACTTC.

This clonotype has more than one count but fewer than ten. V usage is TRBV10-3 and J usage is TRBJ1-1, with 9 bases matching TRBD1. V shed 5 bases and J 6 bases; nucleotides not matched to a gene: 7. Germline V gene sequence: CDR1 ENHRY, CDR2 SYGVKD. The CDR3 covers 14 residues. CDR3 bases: TGTGCCATCAGTCCCGGGACAGGGCTCCCTGAAGCTTTCTTT. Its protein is CAISPGTGLPEAFF.

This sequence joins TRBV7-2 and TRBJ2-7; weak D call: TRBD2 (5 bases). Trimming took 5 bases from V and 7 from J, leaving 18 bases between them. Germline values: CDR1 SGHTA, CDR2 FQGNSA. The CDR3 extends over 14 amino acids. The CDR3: CASSQRSDSNEQYF. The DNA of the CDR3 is TGTGCCAGCAGCCAGCGGTCCGACTCGAATGAGCAGTACTTC.

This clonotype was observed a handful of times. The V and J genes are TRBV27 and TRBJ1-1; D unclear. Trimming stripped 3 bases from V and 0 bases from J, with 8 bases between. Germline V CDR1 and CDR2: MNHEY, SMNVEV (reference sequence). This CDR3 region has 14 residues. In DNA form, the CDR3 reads TGTGCCAGCAGTTTTAACGGCCTGAACACTGAAGCTTTCTTT. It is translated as CASSFNGLNTEAFF.

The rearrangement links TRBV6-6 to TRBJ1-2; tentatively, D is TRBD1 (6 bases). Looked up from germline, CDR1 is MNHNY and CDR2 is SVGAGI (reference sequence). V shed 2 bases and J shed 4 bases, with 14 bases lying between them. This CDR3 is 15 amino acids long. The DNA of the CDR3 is TGTGCCAGCAGTTACCTAGTACAGGGAAGCTATGGCTACACCTTC. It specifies CASSYLVQGSYGYTF.

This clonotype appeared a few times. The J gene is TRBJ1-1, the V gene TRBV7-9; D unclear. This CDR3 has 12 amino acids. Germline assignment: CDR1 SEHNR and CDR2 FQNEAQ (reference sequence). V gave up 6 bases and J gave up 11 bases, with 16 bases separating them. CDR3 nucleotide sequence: TGTGCCAGCAGTTATTATGCGGCCGGGGCTTTCTTT. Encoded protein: CASSYYAAGAFF.

Here the CDR3 reads CASSRTKQGGDQPQHF. The CDR3 DNA reads TGTGCCAGCAGTCGAACCAAACAGGGAGGCGATCAGCCCCAGCATTTT. The chain has TRBV6-2 or TRBV6-3 and TRBJ1-5; TRBD1 might be the D (6 bases). Per the germline V gene, CDR1 is MNHEY and CDR2 is SVGEGT. V was clipped by 5 bases and J by 5 bases, with 19 bases between them. The CDR3 spans 16 residues.